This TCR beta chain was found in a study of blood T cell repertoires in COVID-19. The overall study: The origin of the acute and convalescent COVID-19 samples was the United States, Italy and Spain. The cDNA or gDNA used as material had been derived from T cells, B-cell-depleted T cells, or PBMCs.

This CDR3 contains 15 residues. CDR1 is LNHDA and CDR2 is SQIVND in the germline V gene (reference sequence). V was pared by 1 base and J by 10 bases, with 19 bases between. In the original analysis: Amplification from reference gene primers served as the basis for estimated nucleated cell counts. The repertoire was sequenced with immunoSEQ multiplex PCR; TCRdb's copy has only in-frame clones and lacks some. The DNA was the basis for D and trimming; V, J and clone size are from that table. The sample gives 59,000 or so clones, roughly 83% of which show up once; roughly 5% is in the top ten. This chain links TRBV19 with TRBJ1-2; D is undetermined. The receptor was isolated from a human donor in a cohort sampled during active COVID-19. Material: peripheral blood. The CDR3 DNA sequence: TGTGCCAGTAGTATAGGACTTACGTCGAGAGCTGCCTACACCTTC. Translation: CASSIGLTSRAAYTF.